The T cell receptor beta chain described here comes from a study of beta chain features in type 1 diabetes. Whole-study results and caveats: A moderate, significant TCRB CDR3 shortening appeared in type 1 diabetes across four CD4+ subsets.

Investigators reverse transcribed all isolated RNA, so they sequenced expressed TCRB transcripts. TCRdb's table, derived via immunoSEQ multiplex PCR, lists solely in-frame clones and lacks some. The data hold approximately 150,000 clones, with around an eighth observed a single time. Trimming cost V 1 base and J 5 bases, with 14 bases left between them. Germline CDR1 is SEHNR and CDR2 is FQNEAQ (reference sequence). There are 15 residues in the CDR3. In its sample, this clone was seen a few times. Its target is unknown. The source is a man younger than 35 with type 1 diabetes. The sequenced material came from central memory CD4+ T cells from blood. The chain recombines TRBV7-9 with TRBJ2-5; possibly TRBD2 for D (5 bases). The CDR3 DNA sequence: TGTGCCAGCAGCTTAGTTAGTGAGGGTCCGGAGACCCAGTACTTC. Protein: CASSLVSEGPETQYF. Using reference TRBV7-9 and TRBJ2-5 for the parts outside the CDR3, the full variable domain is DTGVSQNPRHKITKRGQNVTFRCDPISEHNRLYWYRQTLGQGPEFLTYFQNEAQLEKSRLLSDRFSAERPKGSFSTLEIQRTEQGDSAMYLCASSLVSEGPETQYFGPGTRLLVL.